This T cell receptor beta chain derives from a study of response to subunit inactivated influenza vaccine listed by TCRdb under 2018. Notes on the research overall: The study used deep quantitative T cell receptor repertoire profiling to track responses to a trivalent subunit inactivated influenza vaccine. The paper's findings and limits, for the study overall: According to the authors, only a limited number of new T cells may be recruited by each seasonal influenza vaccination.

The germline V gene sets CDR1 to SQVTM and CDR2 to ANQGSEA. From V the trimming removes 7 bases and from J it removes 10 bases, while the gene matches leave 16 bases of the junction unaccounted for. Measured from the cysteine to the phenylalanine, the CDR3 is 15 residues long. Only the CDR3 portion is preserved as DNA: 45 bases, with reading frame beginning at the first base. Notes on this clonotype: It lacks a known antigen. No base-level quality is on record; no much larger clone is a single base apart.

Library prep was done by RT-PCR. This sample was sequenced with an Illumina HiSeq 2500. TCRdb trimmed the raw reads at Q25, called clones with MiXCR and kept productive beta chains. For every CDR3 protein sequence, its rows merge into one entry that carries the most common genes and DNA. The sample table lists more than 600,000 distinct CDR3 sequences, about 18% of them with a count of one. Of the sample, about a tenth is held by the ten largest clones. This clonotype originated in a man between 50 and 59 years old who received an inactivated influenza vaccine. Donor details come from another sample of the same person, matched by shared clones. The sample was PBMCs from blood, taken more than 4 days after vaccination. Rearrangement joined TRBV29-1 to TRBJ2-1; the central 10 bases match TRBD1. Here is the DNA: TGCAGCGCCTCTCCCGGGACAGGGGCCCAGGCCGAGCAGTTCTTC. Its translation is CSASPGTGAQAEQFF.